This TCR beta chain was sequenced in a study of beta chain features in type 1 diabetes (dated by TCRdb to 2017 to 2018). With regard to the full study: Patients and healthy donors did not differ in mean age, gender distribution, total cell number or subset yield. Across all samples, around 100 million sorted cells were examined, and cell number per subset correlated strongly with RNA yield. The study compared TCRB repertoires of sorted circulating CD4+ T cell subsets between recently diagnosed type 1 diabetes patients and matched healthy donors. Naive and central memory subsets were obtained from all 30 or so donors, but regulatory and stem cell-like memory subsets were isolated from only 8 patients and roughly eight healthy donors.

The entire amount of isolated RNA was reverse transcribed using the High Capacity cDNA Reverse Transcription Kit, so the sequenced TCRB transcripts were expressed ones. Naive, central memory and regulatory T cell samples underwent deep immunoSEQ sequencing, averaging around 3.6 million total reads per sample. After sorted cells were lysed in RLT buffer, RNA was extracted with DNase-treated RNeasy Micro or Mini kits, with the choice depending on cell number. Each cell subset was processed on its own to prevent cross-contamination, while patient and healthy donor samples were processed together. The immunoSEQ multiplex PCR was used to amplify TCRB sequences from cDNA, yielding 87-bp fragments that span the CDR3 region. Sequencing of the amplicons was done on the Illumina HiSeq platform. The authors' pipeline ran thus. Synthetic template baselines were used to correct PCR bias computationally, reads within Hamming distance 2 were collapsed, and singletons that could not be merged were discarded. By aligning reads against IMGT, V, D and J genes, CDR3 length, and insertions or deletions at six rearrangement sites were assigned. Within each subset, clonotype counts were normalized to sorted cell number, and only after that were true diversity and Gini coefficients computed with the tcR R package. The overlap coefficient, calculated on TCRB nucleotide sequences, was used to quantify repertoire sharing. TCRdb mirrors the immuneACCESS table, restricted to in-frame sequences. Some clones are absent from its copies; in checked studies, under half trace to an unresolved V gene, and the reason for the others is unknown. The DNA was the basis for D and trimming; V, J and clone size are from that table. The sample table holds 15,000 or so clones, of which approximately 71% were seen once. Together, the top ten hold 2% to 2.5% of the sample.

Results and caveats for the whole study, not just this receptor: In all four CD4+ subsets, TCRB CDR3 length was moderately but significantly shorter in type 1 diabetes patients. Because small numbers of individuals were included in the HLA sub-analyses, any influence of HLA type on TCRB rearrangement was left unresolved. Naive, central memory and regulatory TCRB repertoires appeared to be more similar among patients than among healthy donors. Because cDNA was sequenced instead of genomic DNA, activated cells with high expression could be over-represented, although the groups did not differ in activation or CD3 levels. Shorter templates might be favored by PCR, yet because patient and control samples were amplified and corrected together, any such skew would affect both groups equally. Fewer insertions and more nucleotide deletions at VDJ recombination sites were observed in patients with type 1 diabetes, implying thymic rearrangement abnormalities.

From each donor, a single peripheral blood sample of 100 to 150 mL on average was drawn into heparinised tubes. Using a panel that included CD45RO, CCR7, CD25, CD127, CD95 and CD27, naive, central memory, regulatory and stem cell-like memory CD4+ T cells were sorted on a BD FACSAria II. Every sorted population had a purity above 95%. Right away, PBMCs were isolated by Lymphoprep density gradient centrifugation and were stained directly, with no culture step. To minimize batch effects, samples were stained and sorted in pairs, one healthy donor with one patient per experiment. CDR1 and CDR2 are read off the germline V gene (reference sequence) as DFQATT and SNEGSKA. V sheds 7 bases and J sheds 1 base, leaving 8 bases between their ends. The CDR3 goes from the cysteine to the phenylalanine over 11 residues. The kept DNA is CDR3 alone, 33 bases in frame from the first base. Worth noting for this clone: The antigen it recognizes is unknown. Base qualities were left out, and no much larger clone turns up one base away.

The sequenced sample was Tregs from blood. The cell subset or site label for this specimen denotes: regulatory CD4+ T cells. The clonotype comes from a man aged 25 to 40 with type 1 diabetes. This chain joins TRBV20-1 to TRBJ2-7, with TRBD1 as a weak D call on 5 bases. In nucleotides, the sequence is TGCAGTGGACAGCTTTCCTACGAGCAGTACTTC. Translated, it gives CSGQLSYEQYF.